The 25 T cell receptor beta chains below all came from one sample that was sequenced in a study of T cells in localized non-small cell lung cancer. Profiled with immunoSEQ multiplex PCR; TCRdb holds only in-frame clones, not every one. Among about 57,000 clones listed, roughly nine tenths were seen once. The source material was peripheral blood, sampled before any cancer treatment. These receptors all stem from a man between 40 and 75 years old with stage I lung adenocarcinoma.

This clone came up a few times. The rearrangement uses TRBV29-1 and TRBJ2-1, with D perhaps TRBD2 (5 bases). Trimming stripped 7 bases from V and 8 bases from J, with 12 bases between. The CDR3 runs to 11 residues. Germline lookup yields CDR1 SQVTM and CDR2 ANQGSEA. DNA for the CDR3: TGCAGCGCTGGGGAGTTCTATGAGCAGTTCTTC. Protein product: CSAGEFYEQFF.

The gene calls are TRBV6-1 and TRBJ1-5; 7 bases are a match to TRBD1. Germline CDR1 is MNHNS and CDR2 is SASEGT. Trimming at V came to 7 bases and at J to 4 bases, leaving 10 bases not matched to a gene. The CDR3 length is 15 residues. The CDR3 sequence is CASTLGTDVNQPQHF. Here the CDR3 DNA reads TGTGCCAGCACTCTCGGGACAGATGTAAATCAGCCCCAGCATTTT.

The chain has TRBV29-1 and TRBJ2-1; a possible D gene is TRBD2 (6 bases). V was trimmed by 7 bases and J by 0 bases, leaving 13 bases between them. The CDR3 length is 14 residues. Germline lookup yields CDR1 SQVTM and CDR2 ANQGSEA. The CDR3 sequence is CSGRERSSYNEQFF. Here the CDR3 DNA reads TGCAGCGGACGGGAGAGGAGCTCCTACAATGAGCAGTTCTTC.

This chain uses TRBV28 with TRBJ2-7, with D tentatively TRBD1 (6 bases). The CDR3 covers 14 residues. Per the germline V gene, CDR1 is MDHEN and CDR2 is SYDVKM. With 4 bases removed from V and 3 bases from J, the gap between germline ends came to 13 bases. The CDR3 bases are TGTGCCAGCAGTTCCCCAGGGGAGAGCTACGAGCAGTACTTC. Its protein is CASSSPGESYEQYF.

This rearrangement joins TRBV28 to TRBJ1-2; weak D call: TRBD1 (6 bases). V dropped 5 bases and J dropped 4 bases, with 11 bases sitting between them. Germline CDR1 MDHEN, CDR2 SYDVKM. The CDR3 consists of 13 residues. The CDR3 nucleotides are TGTGCCAGCAGTCTAGGGGGTGGCTATGGCTACACCTTC. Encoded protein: CASSLGGGYGYTF.

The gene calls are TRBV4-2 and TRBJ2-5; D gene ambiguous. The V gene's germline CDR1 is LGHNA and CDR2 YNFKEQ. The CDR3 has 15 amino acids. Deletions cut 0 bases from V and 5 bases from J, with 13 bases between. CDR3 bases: TGTGCCAGCAGCCAAGAAGACCCCCTCCCTGAGACCCAGTACTTC. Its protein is CASSQEDPLPETQYF.

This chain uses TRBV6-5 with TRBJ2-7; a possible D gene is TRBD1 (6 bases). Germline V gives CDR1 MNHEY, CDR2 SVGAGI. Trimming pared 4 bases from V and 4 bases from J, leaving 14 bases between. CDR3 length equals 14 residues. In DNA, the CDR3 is TGTGCCAGCAGTTGGGGGCAGGGGCGTTACGAGCAGTACTTC. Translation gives CASSWGQGRYEQYF.

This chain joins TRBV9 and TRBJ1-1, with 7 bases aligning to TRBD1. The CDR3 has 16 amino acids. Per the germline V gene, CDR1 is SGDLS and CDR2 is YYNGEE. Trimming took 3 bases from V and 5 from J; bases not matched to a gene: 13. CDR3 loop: CASSAGYRGRDTEAFF. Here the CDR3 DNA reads TGTGCCAGCAGCGCGGGATACAGGGGTCGGGATACTGAAGCTTTCTTT. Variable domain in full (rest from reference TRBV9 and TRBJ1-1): DSGVTQTPKHLITATGQRVTLRCSPRSGDLSVYWYQQSLDQGLQFLIQYYNGEERAKGNILERFSAQQFPDLHSELNLSSLELGDSALYFCASSAGYRGRDTEAFFGQGTRLTVV.

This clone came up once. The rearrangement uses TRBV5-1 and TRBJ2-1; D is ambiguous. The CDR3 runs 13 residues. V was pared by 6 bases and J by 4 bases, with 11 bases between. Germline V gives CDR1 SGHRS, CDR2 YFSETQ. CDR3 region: CASTLNTYNEQFF. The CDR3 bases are TGCGCCAGCACCCTCAACACTTACAATGAGCAGTTCTTC.

The CDR3 region has the DNA TGCGCCAGCAGCCCCGGGACAGGGGTGTACGAGCAGTACTTC. As protein: CASSPGTGVYEQYF. The V and J genes are TRBV4-1 and TRBJ2-7; 10 nucleotides agree with TRBD1. Germline assignment: CDR1 MGHRA and CDR2 YSYEKL. Trimming cost V 4 bases and J 4 bases; bases outside gene matches: 4. CDR3 length equals 14 residues.

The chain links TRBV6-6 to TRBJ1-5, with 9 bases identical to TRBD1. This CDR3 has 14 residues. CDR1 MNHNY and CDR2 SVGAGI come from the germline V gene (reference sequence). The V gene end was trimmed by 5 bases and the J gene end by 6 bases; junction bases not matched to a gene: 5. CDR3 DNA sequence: TGTGCCAGCAGTCATGGGACAGGGAGTCAGCCCCAGCATTTT. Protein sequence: CASSHGTGSQPQHF.

The CDR3 protein is CASSLDVYNEQFF. The CDR3 DNA reads as TGTGCCAGCAGCCTGGACGTATACAATGAGCAGTTCTTC. The rearrangement links TRBV6-1 to TRBJ2-1; D not certain. The CDR3 sequence is 13 residues long. Germline V gives CDR1 MNHNS, CDR2 SASEGT. Trimming left V 6 bases short and J 4 bases short, with 10 bases between.

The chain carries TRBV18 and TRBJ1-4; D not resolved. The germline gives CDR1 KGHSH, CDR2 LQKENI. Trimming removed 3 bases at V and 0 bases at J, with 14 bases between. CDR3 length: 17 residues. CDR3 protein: CASSPRTLVATNEKLFF. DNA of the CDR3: TGTGCCAGCTCACCTCGTACACTTGTTGCAACTAATGAAAAACTGTTTTTT.

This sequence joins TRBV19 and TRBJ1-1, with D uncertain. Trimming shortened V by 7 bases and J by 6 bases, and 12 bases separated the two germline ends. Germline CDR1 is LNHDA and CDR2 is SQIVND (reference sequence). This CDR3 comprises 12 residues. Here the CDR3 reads CASKSRGAEAFF. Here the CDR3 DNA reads TGTGCCAGTAAGTCGCGGGGTGCTGAAGCTTTCTTT.

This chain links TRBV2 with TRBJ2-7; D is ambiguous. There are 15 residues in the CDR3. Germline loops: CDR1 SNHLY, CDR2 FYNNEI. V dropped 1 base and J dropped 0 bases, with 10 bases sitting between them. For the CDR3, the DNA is TGTGCCAGCAGTGAAGGGACGGCGTTCTCCTACGAGCAGTACTTC. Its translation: CASSEGTAFSYEQYF.

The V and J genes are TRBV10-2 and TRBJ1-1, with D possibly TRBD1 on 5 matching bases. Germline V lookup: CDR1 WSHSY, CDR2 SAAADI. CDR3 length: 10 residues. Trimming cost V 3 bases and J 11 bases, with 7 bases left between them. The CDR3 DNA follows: TGCGCCAGCAGTGATGGGGACGCTTTCTTT. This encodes CASSDGDAFF.

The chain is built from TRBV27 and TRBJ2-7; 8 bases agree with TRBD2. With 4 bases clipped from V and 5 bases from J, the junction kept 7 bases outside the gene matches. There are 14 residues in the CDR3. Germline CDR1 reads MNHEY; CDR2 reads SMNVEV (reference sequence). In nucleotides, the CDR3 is TGTGCCAGCAGTTCCCGGGGGGGTTTCCACGAGCAGTACTTC. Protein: CASSSRGGFHEQYF.

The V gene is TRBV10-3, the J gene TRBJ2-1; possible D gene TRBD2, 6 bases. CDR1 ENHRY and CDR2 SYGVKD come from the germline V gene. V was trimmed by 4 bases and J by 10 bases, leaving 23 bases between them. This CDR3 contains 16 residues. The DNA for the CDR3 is TGTGCCATCAGTGCCGCCAAGAGCAATGTCGGAGGGGAGCAGTTCTTC. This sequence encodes CAISAAKSNVGGEQFF.

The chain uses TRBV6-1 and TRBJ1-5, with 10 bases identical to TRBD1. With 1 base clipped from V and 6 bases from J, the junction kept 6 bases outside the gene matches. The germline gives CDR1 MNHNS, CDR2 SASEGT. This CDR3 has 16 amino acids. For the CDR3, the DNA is TGTGCCAGCAGTGAAGTACAGGACAGGGGGGGTCAGCCCCAGCATTTT. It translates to CASSEVQDRGGQPQHF.

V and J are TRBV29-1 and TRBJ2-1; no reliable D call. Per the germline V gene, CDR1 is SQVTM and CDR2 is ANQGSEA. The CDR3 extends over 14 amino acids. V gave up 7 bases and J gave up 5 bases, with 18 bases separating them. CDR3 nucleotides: TGCAGCGCCGTATACCCAGAAGGGAACAATGAGCAGTTCTTC. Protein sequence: CSAVYPEGNNEQFF.

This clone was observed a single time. CDR3 sequence: CASSPDEGSPFF. The CDR3 nucleotides read TGTGCCAGCAGCCCTGATGAAGGCTCTCCGTTTTTT. The rearrangement uses TRBV6-6 and TRBJ1-4; D call uncertain. The CDR3 extends over 12 amino acids. V was trimmed by 6 bases and J by 16 bases, leaving 18 bases between them. Germline V lookup: CDR1 MNHNY, CDR2 SVGAGI (reference sequence).

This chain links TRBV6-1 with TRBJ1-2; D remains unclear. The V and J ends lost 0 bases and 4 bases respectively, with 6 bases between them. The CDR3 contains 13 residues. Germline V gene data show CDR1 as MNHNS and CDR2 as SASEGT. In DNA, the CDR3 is TGTGCCAGCAGTGAAGCGGAGGTCTATGGCTACACCTTC. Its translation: CASSEAEVYGYTF.

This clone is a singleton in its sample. The chain's CDR3 is CASSADGTANTEAFF. Here the CDR3 DNA reads TGTGCCAGCAGCGCGGACGGGACAGCGAACACTGAAGCTTTCTTT. The chain uses TRBV5-6 and TRBJ1-1, with 7 bases lining up with TRBD1. Germline values: CDR1 SGHDT, CDR2 YYEEEE. This CDR3 is built from 15 residues. V trimming: 4 bases; J trimming: 1 base; junction bases outside the gene matches: 7.

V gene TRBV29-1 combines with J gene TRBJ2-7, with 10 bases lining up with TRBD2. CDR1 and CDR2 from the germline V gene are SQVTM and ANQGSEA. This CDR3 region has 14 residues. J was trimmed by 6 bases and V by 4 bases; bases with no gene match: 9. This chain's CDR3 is CSVVSPSGSPEQYF. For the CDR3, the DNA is TGCAGCGTTGTATCGCCTAGCGGGAGTCCCGAGCAGTACTTC.

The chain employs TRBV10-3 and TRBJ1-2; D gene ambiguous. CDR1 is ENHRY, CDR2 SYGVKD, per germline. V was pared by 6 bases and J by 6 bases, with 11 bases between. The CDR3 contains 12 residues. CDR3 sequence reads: CAIRVDKHGYTF. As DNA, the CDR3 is TGTGCCATCAGGGTCGACAAGCATGGCTACACCTTC.